The 15 T cell receptor beta chains below come from one sample, sequenced in a study of T cell responses to AZD1222 COVID-19 vaccine. The repertoire was sequenced with immunoSEQ multiplex PCR; TCRdb's copy has only in-frame clones and lacks some. The table has around 100,000 clones, about 87% seen once. Sequencing used peripheral blood, obtained on day 0 of MenACWY control vaccination. The source is an adult in good health.

Concerning this clone itself: This CDR3 is also generated by other DNA sequences in the sample. The rearrangement links TRBV6-2 or TRBV6-3 to TRBJ2-1; D possibly matches TRBD1 or TRBD2 (5 bases each). With 6 bases removed from V and 6 bases from J, the gap between germline ends came to 12 bases. The CDR3 is 13 amino acids. The germline gives CDR1 MNHEY, CDR2 SVGEGT. CDR3 protein: CASSMTGRNEQFF. CDR3 nucleotide sequence: TGTGCCAGCAGCATGACGGGGCGCAATGAGCAGTTCTTC.

CDR3 nucleotide sequence: TGTGCCAGCAGCTTGGATCGGGGGGGCCGAGACACTGAAGCTTTCTTT. Translated: CASSLDRGGRDTEAFF. The chain links TRBV5-4 to TRBJ1-1, with D possibly TRBD1 on 6 matching bases. From germline, CDR1 is SGHNT and CDR2 YYREEE (reference sequence). V was cut by 0 bases and J by 3 bases, with 15 bases left in between. This CDR3 region has 16 residues.

The CDR3, as DNA: TGTGCCAGCTCACCGACAGGGTTGGTGAACACTGAAGCTTTCTTT. Translation: CASSPTGLVNTEAFF. The genes are TRBV18 and TRBJ1-1; TRBD1 matches 7 bases. This CDR3 is built from 15 residues. Germline lookup yields CDR1 KGHSH and CDR2 LQKENI. V lost 3 bases, J lost 0 bases, and 4 bases stayed unmatched.

The V call is TRBV2, the J call TRBJ1-1; tentative D call: TRBD1 (6 bases). Germline loops: CDR1 SNHLY, CDR2 FYNNEI. Between the trimmed V and J ends, which lost 7 bases and 3 bases, there was a span of 15 bases. The CDR3 runs 14 residues. The CDR3 sequence: CASNLGGGYTEAFF. CDR3 in DNA: TGTGCCAGCAACCTCGGGGGCGGTTACACTGAAGCTTTCTTT.

The gene calls are TRBV29-1 and TRBJ1-2; weak D call: TRBD1 (6 bases). There are 13 residues in the CDR3. Looked up from germline, CDR1 is SQVTM and CDR2 is ANQGSEA. Trimming removed 5 bases at V and 8 bases at J, with 18 bases between. The CDR3 protein is CSVSYTGMGGYTF. In nucleotides, the CDR3 is TGCAGCGTTTCCTATACAGGGATGGGGGGCTACACCTTC.

V and J are TRBV7-9 and TRBJ2-1, with 9 bases lining up with TRBD2. The CDR3 spans 16 residues. CDR1 is SEHNR, CDR2 FQNEAQ, per germline (reference sequence). The V gene end was trimmed by 1 base and the J gene end by 4 bases; junction bases not matched to a gene: 5. In nucleotides, the CDR3 is TGTGCCAGCAGCTTAGTAGGCGCGGGAGGGTACAATGAGCAGTTCTTC. It is translated as CASSLVGAGGYNEQFF.

Here the CDR3 reads CASSSPRTGNTEAFF. CDR3 nucleotide sequence: TGTGCCAGCAGCTCGCCACGCACAGGGAACACTGAAGCTTTCTTT. The J gene is TRBJ1-1, the V gene TRBV5-4; tentative D call: TRBD1 (5 bases). The germline V gene has CDR1 SGHNT and CDR2 YYREEE (reference sequence). The CDR3 contains 15 residues. V was shortened by 3 bases and J by 1 base, with 13 bases between the two germline ends.

V is TRBV7-2 and J is TRBJ2-1, with TRBD2 identical over 16 bases. Germline lookup yields CDR1 SGHTA and CDR2 FQGNSA. The CDR3 extends over 16 amino acids. The junction had 4 bases not matched to a gene; V was cut back by 4 bases and J by 7 bases. Here the CDR3 reads CASSSGLAGGANEQFF. The CDR3 DNA reads TGTGCCAGCAGCTCGGGACTAGCGGGAGGGGCGAATGAGCAGTTCTTC.

The rearrangement links TRBV19 to TRBJ2-5; possibly TRBD2 for D (5 bases). Trimming pared 1 base from V and 2 bases from J, leaving 11 bases between. The CDR3 runs 15 residues. Per the germline V gene, CDR1 is LNHDA and CDR2 is SQIVND (reference sequence). CDR3 sequence reads: CASSIGPGSQETQYF. The CDR3 DNA follows: TGTGCCAGTAGTATAGGACCGGGGAGTCAAGAGACCCAGTACTTC.

The rearrangement links TRBV7-2 to TRBJ1-3; D ambiguous. The CDR3 extends over 14 amino acids. Trimming stripped 1 base from V and 0 bases from J, with 4 bases between. Germline CDR1 reads SGHTA; CDR2 reads FQGNSA. The CDR3 DNA is TGTGCCAGCAGCTTAGACCTCTCTGGAAACACCATATATTTT. Translating it yields CASSLDLSGNTIYF.

V is TRBV6-7 and J is TRBJ2-7; D gene uncertain. TRBV6-7 is given ORF status, its function remaining uncertain. Trimming left V 7 bases short and J 0 bases short, with 13 bases between. The CDR3 spans 14 residues. CDR3 DNA: TGTGCCAGCAACCCGATGGGCTACTCCTACGAGCAGTACTTC. Residues: CASNPMGYSYEQYF.

The V and J genes are TRBV7-2 and TRBJ2-5; D is ambiguous. CDR1 and CDR2 from the germline V gene are SGHTA and FQGNSA. The CDR3 has 13 residues. Trimming cost V 4 bases and J 2 bases, with 8 bases left between them. CDR3 sequence: CASSWSGQETQYF. The CDR3 DNA is TGTGCCAGCAGCTGGTCGGGTCAAGAGACCCAGTACTTC.

The V gene is TRBV7-2, the J gene TRBJ1-6; D is unclear. Germline CDR1 reads SGHTA; CDR2 reads FQGNSA. V dropped 1 base and J dropped 5 bases, with 9 bases sitting between them. CDR3 size: 15 residues. CDR3: CASSLVARNNSPLHF. The CDR3, as DNA: TGTGCCAGCAGCTTAGTCGCCAGGAATAATTCACCCCTCCACTTT.

The chain uses TRBV28 and TRBJ1-1, with a possible D match to TRBD1 (5 bases). Germline V gene data show CDR1 as MDHEN and CDR2 as SYDVKM. V dropped 2 bases and J dropped 10 bases, with 11 bases sitting between them. This CDR3 has 12 amino acids. The CDR3 protein is CASSLGRGSAFF. The CDR3 DNA sequence: TGTGCCAGCAGTTTAGGAAGGGGTTCAGCTTTCTTT.

This chain links TRBV29-1 with TRBJ1-1, with a tentative D call TRBD1 (6 bases). The CDR3 covers 13 residues. Trimming pared 6 bases from V and 1 base from J, leaving 12 bases between. The germline V gene encodes CDR1 SQVTM and CDR2 ANQGSEA. As DNA, the CDR3 is TGCAGCGTCCGACAGGACCCGAACACTGAAGCTTTCTTT. The encoded protein is CSVRQDPNTEAFF.